This T cell receptor (beta chain) is from a study of cytomegalovirus exposure and HLA in healthy donors (dated by TCRdb to the late 2010s). Broadly, across the study: An earlier analysis of approximately 640 of the donors reported 250 to 300 Gb of sequence data and 120 million or so unique TCR beta sequences from 150 million to 200 million T cells. Roughly 300 gigabases of sequencing data and 70 million to 100 million unique TCR sequences were included in an early release covering about 700 HLA-typed donors. Of the 300 to 500 genotyped donors, less than 85% were placed in the genetic ancestry cluster associated with self-reported Caucasian donors. The aim of the study was to test whether cataloging public T cell receptors could identify signatures of past pathogen exposure. The study used immunosequencing to profile the T cell repertoires of some 600 subjects and linked those repertoires to cytomegalovirus serostatus. Besides the first cohort of 666 subjects, a separate validation cohort made up of 120 different subjects was used. To predict cytomegalovirus infection status, the study brought together high-throughput TCR immunosequencing, statistical association of individual TCRs with disease status, and machine learning. A later analysis re-analyzed previously published TCR beta repertoires from 500 to 700 donors and added high-resolution HLA genotyping to study TCR occurrence patterns. Rather than using new phenotypic data, the later analysis identified candidate immune exposures from TCR beta sequences and from how often those sequences occurred across donors. In an earlier analysis of over 550 of the donors, high-throughput TCR beta sequencing was used to judge whether each TCR beta V gene segment behaved as functional or pseudogenic. Donor age, sex, ethnicity and CMV serostatus were compiled alongside the repertoire data. A later genetic analysis used genome-wide SNP genotypes for about 60% of the roughly 700 donors, treating that subset as a discovery cohort. Every discovery cohort repertoire had been produced on one sequencing platform. Class I and class II HLA loci were covered by the typing at four-digit resolution. The number of donors typed differed by locus, with 629-630 for A, B, C, DRB1 and DQB1, approximately 500 for DQA1, approximately 580 for DPA1, and about 450 for DPB1. Because of strong linkage in the cohort, a few DR-DQ haplotypes were treated as single units for association and clustering. Across around 400 genotyped donors of the cohort, an average of about 220,000 unique TCR beta nucleotide sequences per donor were sequenced, and roughly 17% of those sequences were non-productive.

The CDR3 holds 14 amino acids from the cysteine to the phenylalanine. Here the CDR3 DNA is all that survives: 42 bases in frame from base 1. The trim is 2 bases for V and 8 bases for J, with a gap of 13 bases between the germline ends. As encoded in the germline V gene, CDR1 is SGHDN while CDR2 is FVKESK. A note on this clone: The antigen it binds to is not known. Base-call qualities are not available, and no considerably larger clone is one nucleotide away.

The cohort consisted of 650 to 850 healthy bone marrow donors. Cohort members were all nominally healthy when sampled, although unrecorded immune exposures were likely present. The donor was CMV seronegative and belonged to the group of 352 seronegative cohort members. A peripheral blood sample was provided by each donor, and peripheral blood mononuclear cells were used for TCR beta sequencing. Genomic DNA extraction from the blood cell samples was performed with the Qiagen DNeasy Blood Extraction Kit. Results and caveats for the whole study, not just this receptor: Broadly in line with IMGT annotations, most TCR beta V segments showed up in productive rearrangements about 90% or about 30% of the time in an earlier analysis of several hundred of the donors. This cohort had only TCR beta chains sequenced, and the lack of alpha or paired-chain data limited which features could be detected. A further reported finding was that TCR beta sequences accurately predicted the HLA-A and HLA-B alleles for most subjects in the first cohort. In a later genetic analysis, fewer N-insertions in productive TCRs were reported among donors in an Asian-associated ancestry cluster than the approximately 710-donor mean. While some public TCRs were present in many individuals, most TCR sequences turned up only very rarely across donors. In a later analysis, most CMV-associated TCR beta chains were found to appear HLA-restricted, with HLA associations seemingly driven largely by CMV exposure. Linkage disequilibrium might explain the correlated functional status among segregating V segments, but an unknown experimental factor could not be excluded. Presence/absence analyses assumed roughly uniform sequencing depth across donors, an assumption that may not hold. Because counts were too low, some 17 rarely observed V segments, including chromosome 9 orphons, were left out of the earlier analysis of a few hundred of the donors. Three of the identified cytomegalovirus-associated TCR beta chains were confirmed in vitro to be specific for cytomegalovirus antigens. A later analysis reported that several top co-occurrence clusters appeared linked to parvovirus B19, influenza, CMV and Epstein-Barr virus. In a later analysis, HLA-associated TCR beta chains showed more clonal expansion and lower generation probabilities than non-associated chains that were equally common. When HLA alleles, especially DR and DQ, strongly co-occurred, attributing TCR associations to individual alleles was difficult. It was suggested by the authors that the approach could potentially be generalized to other disease states and immunological phenotypes. The 87-base-pair reads could not distinguish some IMGT-functional V segments, including TRBV6-2 and TRBV6-3, so those segments were excluded. A later analysis associated 15,000 or so TCR beta sequences with specific HLA alleles at a false discovery rate of 0.05. In the study, 164 TCR beta chains were listed as associated with cytomegalovirus. Because some donors lacked HLA typing at each locus, the association tests relied only on the typed subset. In both the original and validation cohorts, the classifier was reported to diagnose cytomegalovirus status with high specificity and sensitivity. For the cohort, immune exposure information was limited to CMV serostatus. In a later analysis, TCR association rates were found to vary across HLA loci, with the most associated TCRs seen for DRB1 alleles and the fewest for HLA-C alleles. A cluster of highly shared sequence variants was judged likely to be a technical artifact of the sequencing pipeline. An association between a missense DCLRE1C variant and V-gene and J-gene trimming of TCR beta chains was found in a later genetic analysis and replicated in an independent cohort.

Libraries were built with the immunoSEQ multiplex PCR assay. For the multiplex PCR, a mixture combining 60 forward primers for TCR Vbeta segments and 13 reverse primers for TCR Jbeta segments was used. The CDR3 region of rearranged TCR beta genes was amplified from genomic DNA by a multiplex PCR assay. On the Illumina HiSeq System, the amplified TCR beta libraries were sequenced as 87-base-pair reads. The study's processing was this. A later analysis tallied roughly 80 million unique TCR beta chains across the 650 to 750 repertoires, and some 10 million of those chains were shared by two or more donors. Raw reads were error-corrected and collapsed into unique sequences by a nearest-neighbor algorithm in which closely related sequences were merged to remove PCR and sequencing errors. Alignment of CDR3 sequences to IMGT reference sequences was used to assign V, D and J gene segments. For a sequence to be retained, a match of at least six nucleotides was required to both a V gene segment and a J gene segment. Rearrangements were called productive when the CDR3 lacked stop codons and stayed in frame with V and J; all others were non-productive. CDR3 was defined according to IMGT convention as the region running from the second conserved V-encoded cysteine to the conserved J-encoded phenylalanine. The earlier analysis of about 610 of the donors excluded sequences that lacked an unambiguous match to a single V gene segment. An earlier analysis of about 600 of the donors called V segments functional above 56.7% productive rearrangements and segregating when the between-donor standard deviation exceeded 5%. A statistical classification framework was built to diagnose cytomegalovirus status from the catalog of TCR beta chain sequences. V and J gene assignment, in a later analysis, came from comparing TCR nucleotide sequences with IMGT/GENE-DB human TR gene sequences. Using the TCRdist pipeline, a later analysis assigned CDR3 sequences along with most-parsimonious VDJ recombination scenarios. In a later analysis, every TCR beta chain was defined by the combination of its CDR3 amino acid sequence and its V-gene family, and reads without a unique V-gene family were dropped. As a way to deal with suspected cross-contamination and a sequencing artifact, a later analysis dropped 450 to 600 nucleotide sequences that were highly shared and had low generation probability. In a later analysis, a clonal expansion index for each public chain was calculated from normalized within-repertoire ranks of inferred template counts. In a later analysis, generation probabilities were computed using a VDJ recombination model fitted to out-of-frame rearrangements, and the results were checked against IGoR. In a later analysis, TCR-TCR, TCR-HLA and TCR-CMV co-occurrence was scored with hypergeometric tests, and a repertoire-size bias correction was applied to TCR pairs. A later analysis estimated false discovery rates by permuting HLA or CMV assignments 20 times. In a later analysis, co-occurring TCRs were grouped using DBSCAN, and TCRdist sequence similarity was added for clustering within HLA-allele-positive subsets. Co-occurrence clustering excluded repertoires with fewer than 30,000 or more than 120,000 public chains, plus five with anomalous nucleotide sharing. TCRdb re-hosts the immuneACCESS table, in-frame sequences only. Its copies lack some clones; in the studies checked, an unresolved V gene accounts for under half of them, and the cause for the rest is not known. Clone size and V and J calls were adopted from that table, with D and trimming inferred from the DNA. Across this sample there are 100,000 to 150,000 clones, with approximately 82% seen only once. The top ten constitute 1.5% of the sample.

The sequenced sample consisted of PBMCs. The receptor chain draws on TRBV14 and TRBJ2-1, with TRBD1 perhaps the D gene, on 5 matching bases. This clonotype was sampled from a man aged 35 to 55 in good health and CMV-seronegative. The CDR3 protein: CASSQRGIRYEQFF. The nucleotides are TGTGCCAGCAGCCAAAGGGGCATTAGGTATGAGCAGTTCTTC.